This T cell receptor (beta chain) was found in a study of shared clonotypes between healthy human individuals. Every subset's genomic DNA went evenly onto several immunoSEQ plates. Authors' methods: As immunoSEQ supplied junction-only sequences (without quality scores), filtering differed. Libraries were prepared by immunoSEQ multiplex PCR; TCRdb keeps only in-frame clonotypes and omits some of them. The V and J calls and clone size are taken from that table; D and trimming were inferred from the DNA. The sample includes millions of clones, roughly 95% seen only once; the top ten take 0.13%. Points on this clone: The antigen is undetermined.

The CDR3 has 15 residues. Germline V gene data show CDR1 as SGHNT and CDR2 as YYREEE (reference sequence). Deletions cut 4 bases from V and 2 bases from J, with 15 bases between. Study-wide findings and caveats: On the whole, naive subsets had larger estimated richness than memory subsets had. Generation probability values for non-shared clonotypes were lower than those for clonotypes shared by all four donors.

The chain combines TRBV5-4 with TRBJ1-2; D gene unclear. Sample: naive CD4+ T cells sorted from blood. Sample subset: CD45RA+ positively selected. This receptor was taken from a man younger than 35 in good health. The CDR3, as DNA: TGTGCCAGCAGCCTGTCTCCCTCGGGGAACTATGGCTACACCTTC. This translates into CASSLSPSGNYGYTF. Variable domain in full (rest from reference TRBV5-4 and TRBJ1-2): ETGVTQSPTHLIKTRGQQVTLRCSSQSGHNTVSWYQQALGQGPQFIFQYYREEENGRGNFPPRFSGLQFPNYSSELNVNALELDDSALYLCASSLSPSGNYGYTFGSGTRLTVV.